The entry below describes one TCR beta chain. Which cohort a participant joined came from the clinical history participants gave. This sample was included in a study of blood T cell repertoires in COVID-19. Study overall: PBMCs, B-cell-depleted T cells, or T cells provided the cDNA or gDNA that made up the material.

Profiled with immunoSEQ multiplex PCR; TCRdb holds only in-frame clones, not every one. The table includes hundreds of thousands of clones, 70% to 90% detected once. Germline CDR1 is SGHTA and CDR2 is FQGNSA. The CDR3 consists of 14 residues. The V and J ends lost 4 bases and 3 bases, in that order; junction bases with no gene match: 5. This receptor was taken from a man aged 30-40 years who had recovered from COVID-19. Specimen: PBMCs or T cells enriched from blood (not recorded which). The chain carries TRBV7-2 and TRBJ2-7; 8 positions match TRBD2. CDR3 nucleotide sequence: TGTGCCAGCAGCTCCGGCGGGGGGTTCTACGAGCAGTACTTC. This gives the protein CASSSGGGFYEQYF.